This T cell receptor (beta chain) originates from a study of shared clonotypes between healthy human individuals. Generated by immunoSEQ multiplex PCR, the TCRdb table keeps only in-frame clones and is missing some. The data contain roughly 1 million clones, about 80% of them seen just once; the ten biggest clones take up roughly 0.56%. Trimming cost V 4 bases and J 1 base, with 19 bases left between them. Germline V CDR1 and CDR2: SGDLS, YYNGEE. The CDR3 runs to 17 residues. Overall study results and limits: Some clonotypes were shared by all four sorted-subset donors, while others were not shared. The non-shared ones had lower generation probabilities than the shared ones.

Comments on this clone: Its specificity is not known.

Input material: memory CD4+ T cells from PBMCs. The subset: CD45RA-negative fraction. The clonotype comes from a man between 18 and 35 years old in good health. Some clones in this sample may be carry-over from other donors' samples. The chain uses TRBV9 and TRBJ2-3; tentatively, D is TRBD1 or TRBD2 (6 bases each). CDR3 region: CASSPPRGRKGTDTQYF. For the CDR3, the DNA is TGTGCCAGCAGCCCCCCCCGGGGGCGGAAAGGCACAGATACGCAGTATTTT. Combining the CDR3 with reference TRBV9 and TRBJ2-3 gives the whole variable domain DSGVTQTPKHLITATGQRVTLRCSPRSGDLSVYWYQQSLDQGLQFLIQYYNGEERAKGNILERFSAQQFPDLHSELNLSSLELGDSALYFCASSPPRGRKGTDTQYFGPGTRLTVL.